The 17 T cell receptor beta chains given below trace back to one sample, sequenced in a study of technical replicates of blood from a few donors. Repertoires were generated with immunoSEQ multiplex PCR, while TCRdb's copy carries only in-frame clones and drops some. In the table there are fewer than 65,000 clones, roughly 89% of which are singletons. Sequencing was done on a sample of PBMCs. Source of these receptors: a human donor in good health. Some clones in this sample may be carry-over from other donors' samples.

In this sample, this clone turned up a few times. The chain couples TRBV10-1 to TRBJ1-3; no clear D gene. CDR1 WNHNN and CDR2 SYGVQD come from the germline V gene (reference sequence). CDR3 length: 14 residues. Trimming removed 0 bases at V and 6 bases at J, with 9 bases between. Here the CDR3 DNA reads TGCGCCAGCAGTGAGTCGAGGCAGCCAAACACCATATATTTT. Its translation is CASSESRQPNTIYF.

The J gene is TRBJ1-5, the V gene TRBV18; D unresolved. V shed 6 bases and J shed 5 bases, with 11 bases lying between them. This CDR3 contains 13 residues. Germline CDR1 and CDR2: KGHSH and LQKENI. DNA for the CDR3: TGTGCCAGCTCGGGCCAGAACGATCAGCCCCAGCATTTT. Amino acid sequence: CASSGQNDQPQHF.

This clone has only one observation. The J gene is TRBJ2-6, the V gene TRBV6-1; D is ambiguous. Germline V gene lookup returns CDR1 MNHNS and CDR2 SASEGT. The CDR3 has 14 amino acids. V dropped 8 bases and J dropped 0 bases, with 8 bases sitting between them. In nucleotides, the CDR3 is TGTGCCAGCTTTGAGCTCTCTGGGGCCAACGTCCTGACTTTC. Translating it yields CASFELSGANVLTF.

The CDR3 DNA is TGTGCCAGCAGCCTAGTAAGGGGGATGTACGAGCAGTACTTC. This sequence encodes CASSLVRGMYEQYF. This chain joins TRBV6-6 and TRBJ2-7; a weak D match, TRBD1 (6 bases). The CDR3 runs 14 residues. V shed 6 bases and J shed 4 bases, with 16 bases lying between them. The V gene's germline CDR1 is MNHNY and CDR2 SVGAGI (reference sequence).

The CDR3 loop is CAWAERREKLFF. CDR3 DNA: TGTGCCTGGGCAGAGAGGAGGGAAAAACTGTTTTTT. This chain connects TRBV30 to TRBJ1-4, with D unclear. The CDR3 loop spans 12 amino acids. Looked up from germline, CDR1 is GTSNPN and CDR2 is SVGIG (reference sequence). With 5 bases removed from V and 8 bases from J, the gap between germline ends came to 12 bases.

The rearrangement links TRBV18 to TRBJ1-5, with D tentatively TRBD1 (5 bases). CDR3 length: 14 residues. Trimming left V 2 bases short and J 5 bases short, with 10 bases between. Germline assignment: CDR1 KGHSH and CDR2 LQKENI. The CDR3 DNA reads as TGTGCCAGCTCACCATCCGCGGGGGATCAGCCCCAGCATTTT. This codes for CASSPSAGDQPQHF.

The chain couples TRBV7-2 to TRBJ2-1; TRBD2 aligns across 7 bases. V dropped 3 bases and J dropped 10; count of bases not matched to a gene: 12. Germline lookup yields CDR1 SGHTA and CDR2 FQGNSA. The CDR3 is made up of 15 amino acids. Here the CDR3 DNA reads TGTGCCAGCAGCTTTTCCTCTAGGACCGGGGGGGAGCAGTTCTTC. This translates into CASSFSSRTGGEQFF.

The J gene is TRBJ2-1, the V gene TRBV7-9; 7 bases are shared with TRBD2. The germline CDR1 and CDR2 sequences are SEHNR and FQNEAQ (reference sequence). The CDR3 extends over 14 amino acids. V lost 3 bases and J lost 5; bases outside the gene matches: 4. The CDR3 loop reads CASSFVLANNEQFF. CDR3 sequence (DNA): TGTGCCAGCAGCTTCGTACTAGCGAACAATGAGCAGTTCTTC.

This clone was detected only once. The gene calls are TRBV5-4 and TRBJ1-4, with 8 positions matching TRBD1. The germline V gene encodes CDR1 SGHNT and CDR2 YYREEE (reference sequence). The junction had 6 bases not matched to a gene; V was cut back by 3 bases and J by 5 bases. This CDR3 has 15 residues. The CDR3 is CASSSRTGQNEKLFF. The CDR3 nucleotides read TGTGCCAGCAGCTCACGGACAGGGCAGAATGAAAAACTGTTTTTT.

The rearrangement uses TRBV9 and TRBJ1-2; 10 bases match TRBD1. V was pared by 3 bases and J by 7 bases, with 6 bases of the junction left unmatched. Germline CDR1 and CDR2: SGDLS and YYNGEE. The CDR3 contains 14 residues. The CDR3 DNA sequence: TGTGCCAGCAGCGCCGGGACAGGGGCTGTTGGCTACACCTTC. As protein: CASSAGTGAVGYTF.

This rearrangement joins TRBV11-2 to TRBJ2-7, with D possibly being TRBD2 (6 bases). Germline values: CDR1 SGHAT, CDR2 FQNNGV. The CDR3 loop spans 17 amino acids. V was trimmed by 4 bases and J by 4 bases, leaving 23 bases between them. The CDR3 region is CASSSRSGVAGIYEQYF. Written as DNA, the CDR3 is TGTGCCAGCAGCTCCCGATCGGGTGTGGCGGGAATATACGAGCAGTACTTC.

V and J are TRBV2 and TRBJ2-1, with 10 bases identical to TRBD1. CDR3 length equals 13 residues. CDR1 is SNHLY, CDR2 FYNNEI, per germline. Losses at the gene ends were 8 bases for V and 7 bases for J; bases not matched to a gene: 5. Here the CDR3 reads CASAGQGYNEQFF. CDR3 nucleotide sequence: TGTGCCAGCGCGGGACAGGGGTATAATGAGCAGTTCTTC.

The chain is built from TRBV29-1 and TRBJ2-3; 13 nucleotides match TRBD2. Trimming cost V 2 bases and J 8 bases; bases outside gene matches: 7. The CDR3 spans 15 residues. Germline V gene lookup returns CDR1 SQVTM and CDR2 ANQGSEA. The CDR3 DNA reads TGCAGCGTTGAACCGGGACTAGCGGGACTGGGTACGCAGTATTTT. As protein: CSVEPGLAGLGTQYF.

This rearrangement joins TRBV7-2 to TRBJ1-5; 7 bases agree with TRBD1. Germline CDR1 SGHTA, CDR2 FQGNSA. This CDR3 spans 14 amino acids. V gave up 5 bases and J gave up 6 bases; unmatched junction bases: 7. In nucleotides, the CDR3 is TGTGCCAGCAGCCTTCAGGGGGGAGGTCAGCCCCAGCATTTT. It codes for CASSLQGGGQPQHF.

The rearrangement joins TRBV7-2 to TRBJ1-5, with TRBD1 matching over 7 bases. Unmatched junction bases numbered 16, after V lost 1 base and J lost 7 bases. This CDR3 is built from 18 residues. Germline-derived CDR1 and CDR2 are SGHTA and FQGNSA. CDR3 in DNA: TGTGCCAGCAGCTTAGTTTGGGGGATGGGCAGGGGGGACCAGCCCCAGCATTTT. This sequence encodes CASSLVWGMGRGDQPQHF.

This sequence joins TRBV5-1 and TRBJ2-1; D perhaps matches TRBD2 (5 bases). Trimming cost V 5 bases and J 8 bases, with 8 bases left between them. From germline, CDR1 is SGHRS and CDR2 YFSETQ. The CDR3 loop spans 11 amino acids. The CDR3 protein is CASRLEDEQFF. CDR3 coding DNA: TGCGCCAGCAGACTAGAGGATGAGCAGTTCTTC.

V and J are TRBV30 and TRBJ1-1; D is unclear. The CDR3 has 13 amino acids. Germline V gene data show CDR1 as GTSNPN and CDR2 as SVGIG (reference sequence). Trimming removed 5 bases from V and 2 bases from J, with 12 bases in between. CDR3 in DNA: TGTGCCTGGGCAAACAGTGAAAACACTGAAGCTTTCTTT. Amino acid sequence: CAWANSENTEAFF.